This T cell receptor beta chain was sequenced during a study of T cells in localized non-small cell lung cancer. Findings and caveats of the study: T cell clonality was highest in uninvolved adjacent lung, above tumor. As only one tumor region underwent sequencing, heterogeneity remains possible. In adjacent lung, a median around 50 of the top 100 tumor clones were found.

Regarding this clone: Its specificity is unknown.

The ends were cut back, 2 bases at V and 8 bases at J, with 9 bases in the middle. The CDR3 covers 12 residues. CDR1 SEHNR and CDR2 FQNEAQ come from the germline V gene (reference sequence). TCRdb keeps only in-frame clones here, not all; method: immunoSEQ multiplex PCR. This table holds about 79,000 clones, approximately 85% found once. The chain recombines TRBV7-9 with TRBJ1-1; D is undetermined. The sequence was obtained from an older female donor with stage I lung adenocarcinoma. Sequenced material: peripheral blood, taken before any cancer treatment. The CDR3: CASSLQVQEAFF. CDR3 coding DNA: TGTGCCAGCAGCTTACAGGTGCAAGAAGCTTTCTTT.